The clone carrying this T cell receptor beta chain was picked up one time. The antigen is unknown. These data are taken from a study of persistence of HIV-infected CD4 T cells. Study-level information: Multiple blood draws of up to about 180 mL, except two donors with single leukapheresis. The study, taken as a whole, reports: Antigen-responding cells were enriched for degenerate expanded CDR3beta sequences.

Stimulation used 10 ug/mL lysate from CMV-infected fibroblasts. Sorting selected CD4+ T cells upregulating both CD40 ligand and CD69. This was the immunoSEQ version 4 assay in survey mode. Profiling relied on immunoSEQ multiplex PCR, and the TCRdb table lists in-frame clones only, not all of them. The data hold some 7,000 clones, with around three quarters observed a single time. In germline, CDR1 is SGHRS, CDR2 YFSETQ. CDR3 length equals 15 residues. V lost 4 bases, J lost 4 bases, and 6 bases stayed unmatched. This receptor was identified in an adult woman with HIV who was CMV-seropositive. J is TRBJ1-5 and V is TRBV5-1, with 9 bases identical to TRBD1. The specimen was CD4+ T cells sorted from PBMCs after approximately 20-hour stimulation, collected from a patient who received antiretroviral therapy. The CDR3 region is CASSPMTGGNQPQHF. In nucleotides, the CDR3 is TGCGCCAGCAGCCCCATGACAGGGGGTAATCAGCCCCAGCATTTT.